This record concerns one T cell receptor beta chain sequence. Its antigen is unknown. This entry comes from a study of T cells in Graves' hyperthyroidism and ophthalmopathy. Study summary: Initial diagnosis, before any treatment, was when peripheral blood was collected. Findings and limits, study-wide: With a median lead of around 5.9 months before onset, the model predicted ophthalmopathy. Blood also held most thyroid clonotypes expanded beyond 0.001.

Using RNA transcripts as the source, TCR beta CDR3 regions were amplified. HTBI primers were used for first-round RT-PCR of the TCR CDR3. TCRdb re-called the multiplex PCR reads with MiXCR, one entry per CDR3 protein. The sample comprises about 620,000 distinct CDR3 sequences, under 20% of which are singletons, and 3.8% rests with the top ten. Recently diagnosed hyperthyroidism of less than 2 months' duration affected patients aged 18 to 65. CDR1 and CDR2 from the germline V gene are SNHLY and FYNNEI. This CDR3 has 15 residues. V gave up 6 bases and J gave up 0 bases, with 13 bases separating them. V is TRBV2 and J is TRBJ2-3; D may be TRBD2 (5 bases). The sequence was obtained from a woman aged 30 to 39 with Graves' hyperthyroidism. The sample was blood. CDR3 residues: CASSATNGSTDTQYF. The CDR3 DNA sequence: TGTGCCAGCAGCGCGACTAACGGGAGCACAGATACGCAGTATTTT.